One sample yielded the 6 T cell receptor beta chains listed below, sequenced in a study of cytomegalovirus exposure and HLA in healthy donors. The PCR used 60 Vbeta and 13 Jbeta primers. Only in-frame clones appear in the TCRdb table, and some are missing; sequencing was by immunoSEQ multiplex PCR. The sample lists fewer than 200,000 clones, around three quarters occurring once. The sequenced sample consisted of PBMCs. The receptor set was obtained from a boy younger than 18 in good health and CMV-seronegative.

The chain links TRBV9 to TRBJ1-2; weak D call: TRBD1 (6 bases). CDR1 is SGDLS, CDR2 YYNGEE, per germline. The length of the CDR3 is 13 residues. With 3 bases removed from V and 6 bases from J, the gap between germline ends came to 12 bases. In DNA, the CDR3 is TGTGCCAGCAGCGCACAGGGATACAATGGCTACACCTTC. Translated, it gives CASSAQGYNGYTF.

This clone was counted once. CDR3 bases: TGTGCCAGCAGCCCGGGACAGGGCCTGAGAAACACCATATATTTT. Protein: CASSPGQGLRNTIYF. The genes are TRBV5-5 and TRBJ1-3; 9 bases are a match to TRBD1. Germline CDR1 reads SGHKS; CDR2 reads YYEKEE (reference sequence). V dropped 4 bases and J dropped 5; count of bases not matched to a gene: 7. The CDR3 is 15 residues long.

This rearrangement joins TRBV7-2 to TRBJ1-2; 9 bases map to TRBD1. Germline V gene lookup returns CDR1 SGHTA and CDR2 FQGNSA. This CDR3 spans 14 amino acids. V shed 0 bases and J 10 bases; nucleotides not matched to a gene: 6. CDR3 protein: CASSLAGTGRTYTF. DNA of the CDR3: TGTGCCAGCAGCTTAGCCGGGACAGGGAGAACCTACACCTTC. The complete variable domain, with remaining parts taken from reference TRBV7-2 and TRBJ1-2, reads GAGVSQSPSNKVTEKGKDVELRCDPISGHTALYWYRQSLGQGLEFLIYFQGNSAPDKSGLPSDRFSAERTGGSVSTLTIQRTQQEDSAVYLCASSLAGTGRTYTFGSGTRLTVV.

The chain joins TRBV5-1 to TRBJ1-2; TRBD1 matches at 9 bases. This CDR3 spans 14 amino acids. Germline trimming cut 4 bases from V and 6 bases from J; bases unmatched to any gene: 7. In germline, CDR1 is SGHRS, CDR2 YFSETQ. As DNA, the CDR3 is TGCGCCAGCAGCACCTCCGGGACAGGGAATGGCTACACCTTC. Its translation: CASSTSGTGNGYTF.

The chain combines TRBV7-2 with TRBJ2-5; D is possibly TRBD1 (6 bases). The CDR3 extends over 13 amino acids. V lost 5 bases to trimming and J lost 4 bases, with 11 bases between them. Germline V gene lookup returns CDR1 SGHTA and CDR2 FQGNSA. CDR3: CASSPSTGETQYF. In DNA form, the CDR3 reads TGTGCCAGCAGCCCTTCGACAGGAGAGACCCAGTACTTC.

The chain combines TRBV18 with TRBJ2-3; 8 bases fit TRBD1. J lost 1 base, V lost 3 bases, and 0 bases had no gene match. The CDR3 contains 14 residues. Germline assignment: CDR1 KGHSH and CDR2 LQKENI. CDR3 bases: TGTGCCAGCTCACCGGGACAGGGCACAGATACGCAGTATTTT. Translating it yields CASSPGQGTDTQYF.